These 24 T cell receptor beta chains came from one sample sequenced in a study of molecular identifiers for immune sequencing clone quantification. Each CDR3 protein gets one entry after TCRdb re-called the PCR reads with MiXCR. The sample includes about 300,000 distinct CDR3 sequences, 20% to 25% of them seen just once. Material: naive CD8+ T cells from blood, with Jurkat cell RNA spiked in. This sample's subset: FACS-sorted CD8+CD4-CCR7+CD45RA+ naive T cells. These receptors all come from a human donor in good health. Some libraries in this study had Jurkat cell RNA spiked in.

Remarks on this clonotype: Given a much more abundant clone one base away, this may be a read error. The chain joins TRBV27 to TRBJ2-3; no reliable D call. Looked up from germline, CDR1 is MNHEY and CDR2 is SMNVEV (reference sequence). The CDR3 covers 12 residues. This CDR3 is CVSSLPDHTQYF. The CDR3 bases are TGTGTCAGCAGTTTACCGGACCATACGCAGTATTTT.

A word on this clonotype: A much bigger clone sits one base away, suggesting this may be a read error. The CDR3 DNA follows: TGTGCCAGCAGTCCGGGGACTAGCGGGGTTTACGAGCAGCACTTC. Translating it yields CASSPGTSGVYEQHF. The chain employs TRBV27 and TRBJ2-7; 13 nucleotides match TRBD2. The germline gives CDR1 MNHEY, CDR2 SMNVEV (reference sequence). This CDR3 spans 15 amino acids.

This clonotype was detected many times. The V and J genes are TRBV11-2 and TRBJ2-7; TRBD1 or TRBD2 may be the D gene (6 bases each). The CDR3 loop spans 14 amino acids. The V end was cut by 5 bases, the J end by 5 bases, with 16 bases between. Germline CDR1 reads SGHAT; CDR2 reads FQNNGV. CDR3 bases: TGTGCCAGCAGCAATACCTTCGGGGGCCACGAGCAGTACTTC. This gives the protein CASSNTFGGHEQYF.

About this clonotype itself: This could be a read error, since a much larger clone is one nucleotide away. The chain uses TRBV7-9 and TRBJ1-3; 8 nucleotides agree with TRBD1. The CDR3 extends over 14 amino acids. Germline V CDR1 and CDR2: SEHNR, FQNEAQ (reference sequence). The CDR3 sequence is CASCLQGAGNTIYF. As DNA, the CDR3 is TGTGCCAGCTGCTTACAGGGGGCTGGAAACACCATATATTTT.

This clonotype was detected ten times or more. This chain uses TRBV12-3 or TRBV12-4 with TRBJ2-7, with D perhaps given as TRBD1 or TRBD2 (6 bases each). The V end lost 3 bases, the J end lost 5 bases, and 17 bases lay between the germline ends. This CDR3 spans 15 amino acids. The CDR3 loop reads CASSFGGHLSDEQYF. CDR3 coding DNA: TGTGCCAGCAGTTTTGGGGGGCACTTAAGCGACGAGCAGTACTTC.

On this clonotype itself: A read error may explain this, as a much larger clone is one base away. The chain links TRBV4-1 to TRBJ2-7; D could derive from TRBD1 or TRBD2 (5 bases each). There are 16 residues in the CDR3. Germline V gives CDR1 MGHRA, CDR2 YSYEKL. The V end lost 2 bases, the J end lost 5 bases, and 19 bases lay between the germline ends. This chain's CDR3 is CASSQLPGRGAHEQYF. The CDR3 region has the DNA TGCGCCAGCAGCCAACTCCCGGGACGGGGCGCCCACGAGCAGTACTTC.

This clonotype was counted many times. In DNA form, the CDR3 reads TGTGCCAGCAGCCCCTCAAGCAGCCAGGACACAGATACGCAGTATTTT. It translates to CASSPSSSQDTDTQYF. The rearrangement links TRBV7-9 to TRBJ2-3; D unclear. V dropped 5 bases and J dropped 2 bases, with 17 bases sitting between them. In germline, CDR1 is SEHNR, CDR2 FQNEAQ (reference sequence). The CDR3 is 16 residues long.

A word on this clonotype: This clone may be a read error of a much larger clone one base away. The V gene is TRBV7-8, the J gene TRBJ1-1; 10 nucleotides agree with TRBD1. J gave up 0 bases and V 5 bases, and 18 bases lay outside the gene matches. The CDR3 sequence is 20 residues long. Germline-derived CDR1 and CDR2 are SGHVS and FQNEAQ. The CDR3 reads CASSPTEGQGPFLMNTEAFF. The CDR3 region has the DNA TGTGCCAGCAGCCCAACCGAGGGACAGGGGCCTTTCTTAATGAACACTGAAGCTTTCTTT. The full variable domain, in which reference TRBV7-8 and TRBJ1-1 provide the parts outside the CDR3, is GAGVSQSPRYKVAKRGQDVALRCDPISGHVSLFWYQQALGQGPEFLTYFQNEAQLDKSGLPSDRFFAERPEGSVSTLKIQRTQQEDSAVYLCASSPTEGQGPFLMNTEAFFGQGTRLTVV.

This clonotype was detected many times. The chain joins TRBV7-6 to TRBJ2-3, with TRBD2 matching 8 bases. Germline CDR1 and CDR2: SGHVS and FNYEAQ. The J segment lost 2 bases and the V segment lost 8 bases, leaving 12 bases of the junction unmatched. CDR3 size: 16 residues. CDR3: CASSFTGAGATDTQYF. The CDR3 coding sequence is TGTGCCAGCTCGTTTACTGGAGCGGGGGCCACAGATACGCAGTATTTT.

Of note for this clonotype: This sequence may be a read error, since a much larger clone differs from it by one base. The rearrangement uses TRBV7-9 and TRBJ2-7, with 7 bases that match TRBD1. The CDR3 sequence is 12 residues long. The junction had 4 bases not matched to a gene; V was cut back by 5 bases and J by 6 bases. Germline V gene lookup returns CDR1 SEHNR and CDR2 FQNEAQ (reference sequence). CDR3 DNA sequence: TGTGCCAGCAGCCACACAGGGGTCGAGCAGTACTTC. Protein sequence: CASSHTGVEQYF.

A word on this clonotype: A much larger clone lies a single base off, so this may be a read error. The chain has TRBV10-3 and TRBJ2-3, with D tentatively TRBD1 (5 bases). This CDR3 spans 10 amino acids. Germline V lookup: CDR1 ENHRY, CDR2 SYGVKD. The CDR3 loop is CAIGADAQYF. DNA of the CDR3: TGTGCCATCGGGGCAGATGCGCAGTATTTT.

This clonotype has ten or more counts. The chain couples TRBV20-1 to TRBJ2-5; 7 nucleotides agree with TRBD1. V lost 2 bases to trimming and J lost 9 bases; unmatched junction nucleotides: 18. Germline lookup yields CDR1 DFQATT and CDR2 SNEGSKA (reference sequence). The length of the CDR3 is 16 residues. As DNA, the CDR3 is TGCAGTGCTAGACCCACAGGGGCCCTGAGGGTCGGGGCCCAGTACTTC. It encodes CSARPTGALRVGAQYF.

The chain couples TRBV19 to TRBJ2-2; a weak D match, TRBD1 (5 bases). Trimming stripped 2 bases from V and 4 bases from J, with 8 bases between. The CDR3 loop spans 14 amino acids. Germline loops: CDR1 LNHDA, CDR2 SQIVND (reference sequence). For the CDR3, the DNA is TGTGCCAGTAGTATACAGGGAATCACCGGGGAGCTGTTTTTT. Protein: CASSIQGITGELFF.

This clonotype showed up just a few times. The rearrangement uses TRBV6-2 or TRBV6-3 and TRBJ1-6; a possible D gene is TRBD1 (6 bases). The germline V and J ends were trimmed by 2 bases and 13 bases, with 15 bases remaining between them. This CDR3 has 14 residues. In germline, CDR1 is MNHEY, CDR2 SVGEGT. The CDR3 loop reads CASSYAGAVGPLHF. The DNA of the CDR3 is TGTGCCAGCAGTTACGCGGGGGCGGTTGGTCCCCTCCACTTT.

In its sample, this clonotype was seen many times. The chain carries TRBV28 and TRBJ1-4; D is unclear. The length of the CDR3 is 15 residues. The V and J ends lost 11 bases and 0 bases respectively, with 16 bases between them. In germline, CDR1 is MDHEN, CDR2 SYDVKM. The CDR3 sequence: CASSDPYATNEKLFF. The CDR3 bases are TGTGCCTCCTCTGATCCCTACGCAACTAATGAAAAACTGTTTTTT.

Regarding this clonotype: Being one base from a much bigger clone, this may be a read error. The chain recombines TRBV7-6 with TRBJ2-5; D tentatively fits TRBD1 or TRBD2 (6 bases each). Germline values: CDR1 SGHVS, CDR2 FNYEAQ. The CDR3 is 16 residues long. Between the trimmed V and J ends, which lost 8 bases and 2 bases, there was a span of 21 bases. The CDR3 protein is CASGARDTEGQETQYF. CDR3 bases: TGTGCCAGCGGCGCCAGGGACACGGAGGGTCAAGAGACCCAGTACTTC. Based on the CDR3 plus reference TRBV7-6 and TRBJ2-5, the full variable domain is GAGVSQSPRYKVTKRGQDVALRCDPISGHVSLYWYRQALGQGPEFLTYFNYEAQQDKSGLPNDRFSAERPEGSISTLTIQRTEQRDSAMYRCASGARDTEGQETQYFGPGTRLLVL.

At least ten counts were recorded for this clonotype. CDR3 coding DNA: TGTGCCAGCAGCTTAGGTCCGGAATATGGCTACACCTTC. It yields the protein CASSLGPEYGYTF. This sequence joins TRBV7-6 and TRBJ1-2; D is undetermined. This CDR3 is built from 13 residues. V gave up 1 base and J gave up 5 bases, with 8 bases separating them. Germline V gene sequence: CDR1 SGHVS, CDR2 FNYEAQ.

This clonotype was observed at least ten times. The chain employs TRBV2 and TRBJ2-3; D not certain. The CDR3 has 13 residues. CDR1 SNHLY and CDR2 FYNNEI come from the germline V gene. Trimming removed 8 bases from V and 4 bases from J, with 13 bases in between. This chain's CDR3 is CASGDSAADTQYF. CDR3 DNA sequence: TGTGCCAGCGGCGACTCGGCCGCAGATACGCAGTATTTT.

This clonotype was counted only a few times. The CDR3: CASSPWGNQPQHF. DNA for the CDR3: TGTGCCAGCAGTCCGTGGGGCAATCAGCCCCAGCATTTT. V gene TRBV27 combines with J gene TRBJ1-5, with D uncertain. Germline V lookup: CDR1 MNHEY, CDR2 SMNVEV (reference sequence). Trimming took off 5 bases at V and 2 bases at J, with 7 bases between the two ends. CDR3 length: 13 residues.

The sample holds many counts of this clonotype. The chain uses TRBV12-5 and TRBJ2-7, with D hard to call. Trimming pared 1 base from V and 3 bases from J, leaving 16 bases between. The CDR3 is 16 residues long. The V gene's germline CDR1 is LGHNT and CDR2 FRNRAP. This CDR3 is CASGLAVGINDYEQYF. CDR3 in DNA: TGTGCTAGTGGTTTGGCGGTGGGGATAAACGACTACGAGCAGTACTTC.

Worth noting for this clonotype: A much larger clonotype is one base distant, so this may be a read error. The chain uses TRBV6-6 and TRBJ1-5; 10 bases fit TRBD1. Germline values: CDR1 MNHNY, CDR2 SVGAGI (reference sequence). Trimming took 1 base from V and 5 from J; bases not matched to a gene: 2. The CDR3 is made up of 15 amino acids. The CDR3: CASSYWDRGDQPQHF. In nucleotides, the CDR3 is TGTGCCAGCAGTTACTGGGACAGGGGCGATCAGCCCCAGCATTTT.

On this clonotype itself: A read error may explain this, as a much larger clone is one base away. The V gene is TRBV12-3 or TRBV12-4, the J gene TRBJ2-7, with 9 bases lining up with TRBD1. The CDR3 has 14 residues. The CDR3 protein is CASSGTGTTYERYF. The DNA of the CDR3 is TGTGCCAGCAGTGGGACAGGGACCACCTACGAGCGGTACTTC.

This clonotype was seen repeatedly, ten times or more. The chain carries TRBV24-1 and TRBJ1-5; 7 bases align to TRBD1. J was trimmed by 7 bases and V by 2 bases; bases with no gene match: 10. Germline V gives CDR1 KGHDR, CDR2 SFDVKD. The CDR3 runs to 16 residues. The CDR3 DNA sequence: TGTGCCACCAGTGATTGGCAGACAGGGCATAAACAGCCCCAGCATTTT. It yields the protein CATSDWQTGHKQPQHF.

This clonotype was seen a few times. The gene calls are TRBV27 and TRBJ2-3; the match to TRBD1 covers 10 bases. This CDR3 region has 15 residues. V lost 2 bases to trimming and J lost 6 bases; unmatched junction nucleotides: 5. Germline V lookup: CDR1 MNHEY, CDR2 SMNVEV (reference sequence). CDR3 nucleotides: TGTGCCAGCAGTTTACACGGGACAGGGGCTGATACGCAGTATTTT. Its translation: CASSLHGTGADTQYF.